These T cell receptor beta chains were read from a single sample in a study of metastatic and nonmetastatic thyroid tumors. TCRdb reprocessed the PCR reads via MiXCR. The sample lists under 30,000 clones; less than 25% were seen once. The specimen was blood. Receptors were obtained from a female donor with papillary thyroid cancer or a benign thyroid nodule (not recorded which). Some clones in this sample may be carry-over from other donors' samples. CDR3s include the opening cysteine and the closing phenylalanine or tryptophan. The D gene is left open where the match is weak. Some rows have no size entry. The others give once, few or many, or a class for an expanded clone.

j_call	v_call	d_call	clone_size	cdr3_nt	cdr3_aa
TRBJ2-7	TRBV4-1	TRBD2	many	TGCGCCAGCAGCCAAGAGTGGACTAGCGCTTACGAGCAGTACTTC	CASSQEWTSAYEQYF
TRBJ2-3	TRBV6-1	.	medium-sized	TGTGCCAGCAGTCCCCGGGGAGGGGGGGATACGCAGTATTTT	CASSPRGGGDTQYF
TRBJ2-1	TRBV28	TRBD2	.	TGTGCCAGCAGTTTATCCCGAACTAGCGGGGGATTCTACAATGAGCAGTTCTTC	CASSLSRTSGGFYNEQFF
TRBJ1-4	TRBV11-2	.	many	TGTGCCAGCAGCCAGGGTCGCTTGGGGGAAAAACTGTTTTTT	CASSQGRLGEKLFF
TRBJ2-2	TRBV20-1	TRBD2	.	TGCAGTGCCACAAGGACTAGCGGGGACGGGCAGCTGTCTTTT	CSATRTSGDGQLSF
TRBJ2-7	TRBV6-2/TRBV6-3	.	few	TGTGCCAGCAGTTACCTCGACATCGCCTACGAGCAGTACTTC	CASSYLDIAYEQYF
TRBJ2-6	TRBV4-2	.	few	TGTGCCAGCAGCCAAGATGCCGGGACTGGGGCCAACGTCCTGACTTTC	CASSQDAGTGANVLTF
TRBJ2-2	TRBV15	TRBD2	once	TGTGCCACCAGCAGAGGAGCTTACAGCGGGAGGAACACCGGGGAGCTGTTTTTT	CATSRGAYSGRNTGELFF
TRBJ1-3	TRBV6-1	.	.	TGTGCCAGCACAACCGGGGGGCGAAGGAACACCATATATTTT	CASTTGGRRNTIYF
TRBJ2-1	TRBV27	TRBD2	few	TGTGCCAGCAGTTTGTGGGAGGGCCCGGGCAATGAGCATTTCTTT	CASSLWEGPGNEHFF
TRBJ2-3	TRBV19	.	few	TGTGCCAGTAGTCAGGGGACGCGGGGGACAGATACGCAGTATTTT	CASSQGTRGTDTQYF
TRBJ2-7	TRBV6-1	.	few	TGTGCCAGCAGGGGGCCAGCAACCTACGAGCAGTACTTC	CASRGPATYEQYF
TRBJ1-1	TRBV5-1	.	.	TGCGCCAGCAGCTTGGGGGCAGGGTTGAACACTGAAGCTTTCTTT	CASSLGAGLNTEAFF
TRBJ1-2	TRBV30	.	many	TGTGCCTGGAGTGAGGGGGGGGTCGACTATGGCTACACCTTC	CAWSEGGVDYGYTF
TRBJ2-1	TRBV3-1	.	many	TGTGCCAGCAGCCAAGATGAGGGTGTTAGGTATGAGCAGTTCTTC	CASSQDEGVRYEQFF
TRBJ2-4	TRBV7-2	TRBD2	many	TGTGCCAGCAGCTCCCCCGGGACTAGCCATACCATTCAGTACTTC	CASSSPGTSHTIQYF
TRBJ1-5	TRBV6-1	.	many	TGTGCCAGCAGTGAAGGTTTGGGGTCCTATAGCAATCAGCCCCAGCATTTT	CASSEGLGSYSNQPQHF
TRBJ2-3	TRBV2	.	.	TGTGCCATGAGCACGCAGGGTGTCGCCACAGATACGCAGTATTTT	CAMSTQGVATDTQYF
TRBJ2-4	TRBV6-1	.	many	TGTGCCAGCAGTCGACGAGGGGAAAACATTCAGTACTTC	CASSRRGENIQYF
TRBJ1-1	TRBV12-3/TRBV12-4	.	few	TGTGCCAGCAGTTCTCCGGGTGCAGAATCTTTCTTT	CASSSPGAESFF
TRBJ2-2	TRBV20-1	.	.	TGCAGTGCTAGTAGGGGATTCTCCGGGGAGCTGTTTTTT	CSASRGFSGELFF
TRBJ1-1	TRBV5-4	.	few	TGTGCCAGCAGCCGCCAGACAGGCACTGAAGCTTTCTTT	CASSRQTGTEAFF
TRBJ1-6	TRBV6-1	.	.	TGTGCCAGCAGCGCGGACAGACTCCCTCGGAATTCACCCCTCCACTTT	CASSADRLPRNSPLHF
TRBJ2-1	TRBV3-1	TRBD2	many	TGTGCCAGCAGCCAGGTAGCGGGAGGTTTAGTAGAGGAGCAGTTCTTC	CASSQVAGGLVEEQFF
TRBJ1-4	TRBV19	.	few	TGTGCCAGTAGTATAGGAGGGGGTGCGGCCGAAAAACCGTTTTTT	CASSIGGGAAEKPFF
TRBJ2-7	TRBV3-1	TRBD2	many	TGTGCCAGCAGCCGCGGGACTAGCGGGGGCTCGTTGGAGCAGTACTTC	CASSRGTSGGSLEQYF
TRBJ2-3	TRBV28	TRBD1	.	TGTGCCAGCAGGTTTTTCCCGGGACAGGGCGTGGAGAGCACAGATACGCAGTATTTT	CASRFFPGQGVESTDTQYF
TRBJ1-2	TRBV24-1	.	many	TGTGCCACCAGTGGTGGGCCTGGCTATGGCTACACCTTC	CATSGGPGYGYTF
TRBJ1-2	TRBV3-1	.	many	TGTGCCAGCAGCCAGACAGGAGACGGCTACACCTTC	CASSQTGDGYTF
TRBJ2-2	TRBV2	TRBD2	once	TGTGCCAGCAGCGGGACTAGCGCCCCGCCGGGGAACACCGGGGAGCTGTTTTTT	CASSGTSAPPGNTGELFF